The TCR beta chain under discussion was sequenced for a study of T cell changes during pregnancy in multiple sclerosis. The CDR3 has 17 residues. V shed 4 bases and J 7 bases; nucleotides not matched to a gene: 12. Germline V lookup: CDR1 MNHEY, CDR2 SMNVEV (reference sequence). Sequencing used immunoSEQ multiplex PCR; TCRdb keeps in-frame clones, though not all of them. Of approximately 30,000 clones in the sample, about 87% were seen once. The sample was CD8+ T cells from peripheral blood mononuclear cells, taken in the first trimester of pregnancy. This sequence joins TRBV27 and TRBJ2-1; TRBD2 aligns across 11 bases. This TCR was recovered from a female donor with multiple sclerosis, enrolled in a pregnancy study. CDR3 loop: CASSSPLAGAWGNEQFF. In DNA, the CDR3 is TGTGCCAGCAGTTCCCCACTAGCGGGAGCCTGGGGGAATGAGCAGTTCTTC.